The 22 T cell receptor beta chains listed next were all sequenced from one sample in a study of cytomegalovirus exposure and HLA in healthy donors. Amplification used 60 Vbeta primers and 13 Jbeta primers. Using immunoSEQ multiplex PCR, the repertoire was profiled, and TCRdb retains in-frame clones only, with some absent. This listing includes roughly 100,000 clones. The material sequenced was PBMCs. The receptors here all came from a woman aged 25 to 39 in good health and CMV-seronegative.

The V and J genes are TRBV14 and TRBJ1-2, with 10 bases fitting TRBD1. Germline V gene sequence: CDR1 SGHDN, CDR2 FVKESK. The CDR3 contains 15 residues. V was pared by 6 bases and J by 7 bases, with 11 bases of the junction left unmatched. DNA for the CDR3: TGTGCCAGCAGGTTCCGGGACAGGGGAAAGGTTGGCTACACCTTC. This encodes CASRFRDRGKVGYTF.

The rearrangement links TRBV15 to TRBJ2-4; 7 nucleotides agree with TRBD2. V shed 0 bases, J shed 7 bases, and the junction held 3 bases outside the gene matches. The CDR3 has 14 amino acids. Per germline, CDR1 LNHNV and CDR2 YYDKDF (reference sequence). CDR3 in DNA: TGTGCCACCAGCAGAGATCCAGCGGGGAACATTCAGTACTTC. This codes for CATSRDPAGNIQYF. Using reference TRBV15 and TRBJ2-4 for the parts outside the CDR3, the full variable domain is DAMVIQNPRYQVTQFGKPVTLSCSQTLNHNVMYWYQQKSSQAPKLLFHYYDKDFNNEADTPDNFQSRRPNTSFCFLDIRSPGLGDTAMYLCATSRDPAGNIQYFGAGTRLSVL.

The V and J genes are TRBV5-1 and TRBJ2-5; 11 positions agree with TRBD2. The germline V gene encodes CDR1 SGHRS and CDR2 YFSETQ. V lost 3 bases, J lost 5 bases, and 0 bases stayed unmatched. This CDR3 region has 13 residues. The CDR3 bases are TGCGCCAGCAGCTGGACTAGCGGGGAGACCCAGTACTTC. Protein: CASSWTSGETQYF.

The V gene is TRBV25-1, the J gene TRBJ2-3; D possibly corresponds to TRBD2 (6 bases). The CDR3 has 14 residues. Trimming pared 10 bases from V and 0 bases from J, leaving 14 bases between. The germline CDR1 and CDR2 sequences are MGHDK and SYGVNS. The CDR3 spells CATSESGSTDTQYF. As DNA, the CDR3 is TGTGCCACTTCGGAGAGCGGGAGCACAGATACGCAGTATTTT.

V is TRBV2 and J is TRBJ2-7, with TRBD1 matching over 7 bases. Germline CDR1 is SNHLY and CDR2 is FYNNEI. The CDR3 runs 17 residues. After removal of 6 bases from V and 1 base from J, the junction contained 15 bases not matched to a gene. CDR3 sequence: CASRLTYSGQLSYEQYF. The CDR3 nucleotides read TGTGCCAGCAGGCTAACTTACTCGGGACAGTTATCCTACGAGCAGTACTTC.

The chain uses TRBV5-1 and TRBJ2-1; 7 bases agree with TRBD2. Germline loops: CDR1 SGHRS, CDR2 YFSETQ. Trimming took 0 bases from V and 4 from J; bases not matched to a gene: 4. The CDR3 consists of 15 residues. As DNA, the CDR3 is TGCGCCAGCAGCTTGGGCGGGAGTAGGTACAATGAGCAGTTCTTC. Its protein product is CASSLGGSRYNEQFF. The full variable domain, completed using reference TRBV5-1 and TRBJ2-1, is KAGVTQTPRYLIKTRGQQVTLSCSPISGHRSVSWYQQTPGQGLQFLFEYFSETQRNKGNFPGRFSGRQFSNSRSEMNVSTLELGDSALYLCASSLGGSRYNEQFFGPGTRLTVL.

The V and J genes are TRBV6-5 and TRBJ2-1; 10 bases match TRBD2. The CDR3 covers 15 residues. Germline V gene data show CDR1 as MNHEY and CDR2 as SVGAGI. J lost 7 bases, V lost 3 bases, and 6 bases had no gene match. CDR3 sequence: CASSYASGSLNEQFF. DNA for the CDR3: TGTGCCAGCAGTTATGCTAGCGGGAGTCTGAATGAGCAGTTCTTC.

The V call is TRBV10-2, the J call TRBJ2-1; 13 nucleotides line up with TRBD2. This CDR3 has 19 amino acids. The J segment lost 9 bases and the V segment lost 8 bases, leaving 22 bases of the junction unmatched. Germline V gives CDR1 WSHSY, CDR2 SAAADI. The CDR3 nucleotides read TGCGCCAGCCTAGGTCACAACCCCGGACTAGCGGGAGATGGTATTGAGCAGTTCTTC. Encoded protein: CASLGHNPGLAGDGIEQFF.

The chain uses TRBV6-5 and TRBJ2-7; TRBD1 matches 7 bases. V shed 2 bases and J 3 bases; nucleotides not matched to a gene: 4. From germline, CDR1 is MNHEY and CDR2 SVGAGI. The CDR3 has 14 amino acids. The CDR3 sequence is CASSYRTGHYEQYF. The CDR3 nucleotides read TGTGCCAGCAGTTACCGGACAGGCCACTACGAGCAGTACTTC.

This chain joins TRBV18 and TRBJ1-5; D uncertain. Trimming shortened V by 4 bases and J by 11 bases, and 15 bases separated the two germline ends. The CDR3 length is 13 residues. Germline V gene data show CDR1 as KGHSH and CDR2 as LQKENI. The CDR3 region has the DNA TGTGCCAGCTCACGGGAGGGAACAAGAACCCAGCATTTT. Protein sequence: CASSREGTRTQHF.

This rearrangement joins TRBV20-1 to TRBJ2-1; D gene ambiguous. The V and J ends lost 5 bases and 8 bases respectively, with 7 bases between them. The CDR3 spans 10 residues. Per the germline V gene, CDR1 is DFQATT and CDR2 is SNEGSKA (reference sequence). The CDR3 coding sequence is TGCAGTGCTGTTCGGGATGAGCAGTTCTTC. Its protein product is CSAVRDEQFF.

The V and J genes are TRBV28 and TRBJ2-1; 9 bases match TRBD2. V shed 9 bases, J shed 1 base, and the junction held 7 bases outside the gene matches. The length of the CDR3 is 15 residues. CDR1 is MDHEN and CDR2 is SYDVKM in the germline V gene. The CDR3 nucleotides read TGTGCCAGGGGACTAGCTGCCCGGTCCTACAATGAGCAGTTCTTC. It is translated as CARGLAARSYNEQFF.

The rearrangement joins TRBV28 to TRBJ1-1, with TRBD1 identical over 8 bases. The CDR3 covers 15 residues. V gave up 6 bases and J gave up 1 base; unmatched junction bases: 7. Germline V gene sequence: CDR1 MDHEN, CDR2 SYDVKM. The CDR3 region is CASRPTGGANTEAFF. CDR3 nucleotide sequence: TGTGCCAGCAGGCCTACAGGGGGTGCGAACACTGAAGCTTTCTTT. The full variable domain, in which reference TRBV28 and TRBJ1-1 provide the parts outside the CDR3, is DVKVTQSSRYLVKRTGEKVFLECVQDMDHENMFWYRQDPGLGLRLIYFSYDVKMKEKGDIPEGYSVSREKKERFSLILESASTNQTSMYLCASRPTGGANTEAFFGQGTRLTVV.

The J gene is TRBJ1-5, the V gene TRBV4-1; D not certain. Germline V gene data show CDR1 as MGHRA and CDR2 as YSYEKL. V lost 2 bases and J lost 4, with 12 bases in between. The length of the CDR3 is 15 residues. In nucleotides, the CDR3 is TGCGCCAGCAGCCAAAAGGGAGGGTGGAATCAGCCCCAGCATTTT. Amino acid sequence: CASSQKGGWNQPQHF.

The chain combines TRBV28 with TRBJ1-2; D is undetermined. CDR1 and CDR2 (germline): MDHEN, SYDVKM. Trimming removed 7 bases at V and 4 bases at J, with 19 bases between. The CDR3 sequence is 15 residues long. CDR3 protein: CASTLSDGSFYGYTF. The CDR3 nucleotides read TGTGCCAGCACCCTGAGCGATGGGTCCTTCTATGGCTACACCTTC.

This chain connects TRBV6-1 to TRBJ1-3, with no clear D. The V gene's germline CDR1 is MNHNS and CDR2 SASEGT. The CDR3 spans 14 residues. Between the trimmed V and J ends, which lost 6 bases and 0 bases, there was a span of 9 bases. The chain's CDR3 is CASSDGDSGNTIYF. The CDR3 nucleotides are TGTGCCAGCAGCGACGGAGACTCTGGAAACACCATATATTTT.

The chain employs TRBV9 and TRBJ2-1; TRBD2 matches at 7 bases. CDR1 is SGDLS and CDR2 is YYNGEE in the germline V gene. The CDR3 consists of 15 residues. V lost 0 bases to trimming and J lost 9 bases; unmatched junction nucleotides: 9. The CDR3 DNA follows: TGTGCCAGCAGCGTAGCTACCGCGGGAGTGGTTGAGCAGTTCTTC. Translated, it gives CASSVATAGVVEQFF.

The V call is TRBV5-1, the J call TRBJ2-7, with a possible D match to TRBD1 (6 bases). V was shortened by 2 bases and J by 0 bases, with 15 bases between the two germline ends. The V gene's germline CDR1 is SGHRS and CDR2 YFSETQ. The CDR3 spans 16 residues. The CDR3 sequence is CASSLGGGTSSYEQYF. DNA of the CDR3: TGCGCCAGCAGCTTAGGTGGGGGCACTAGCTCCTACGAGCAGTACTTC.

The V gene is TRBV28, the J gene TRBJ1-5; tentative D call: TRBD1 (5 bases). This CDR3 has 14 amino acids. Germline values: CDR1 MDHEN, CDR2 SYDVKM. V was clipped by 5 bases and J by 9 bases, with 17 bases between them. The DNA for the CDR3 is TGTGCCAGCAGTATACAGGCCGGTGTTCGGCCCCAGCATTTT. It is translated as CASSIQAGVRPQHF.

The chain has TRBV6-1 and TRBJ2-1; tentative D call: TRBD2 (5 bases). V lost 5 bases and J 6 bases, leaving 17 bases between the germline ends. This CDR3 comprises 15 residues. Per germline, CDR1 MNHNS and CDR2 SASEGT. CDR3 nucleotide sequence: TGTGCCAGCAGTTGGACCCACGACTATCGCAATGAGCAGTTCTTC. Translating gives CASSWTHDYRNEQFF.

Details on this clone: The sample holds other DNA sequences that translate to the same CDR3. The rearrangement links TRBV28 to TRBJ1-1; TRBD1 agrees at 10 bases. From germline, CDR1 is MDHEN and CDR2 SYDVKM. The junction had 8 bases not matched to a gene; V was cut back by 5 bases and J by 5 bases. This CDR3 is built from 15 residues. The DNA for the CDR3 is TGTGCCAGCAGTGTTCCGGGACAGGGGAAGACTGAAGCTTTCTTT. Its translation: CASSVPGQGKTEAFF.

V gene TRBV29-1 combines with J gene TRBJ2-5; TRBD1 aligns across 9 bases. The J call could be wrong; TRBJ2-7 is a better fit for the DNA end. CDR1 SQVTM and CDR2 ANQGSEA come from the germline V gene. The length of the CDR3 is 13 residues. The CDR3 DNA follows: TGCAGCGTTGGGACAGGGGCTTCCTACGAGCAGTACTTC. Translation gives CSVGTGASYEQYF.